A single sample gave rise to the 16 T cell receptor beta chains below, sequenced in a study of T cell changes during pregnancy in multiple sclerosis. Generated by immunoSEQ multiplex PCR, the TCRdb table keeps only in-frame clones and is missing some. Found here are around 62,000 clones, roughly nine tenths of them singletons; the top ten hold around 2.3%. The sample consisted of peripheral blood, taken in the first trimester of pregnancy. Receptor source: a female donor with multiple sclerosis, enrolled in a pregnancy study.

The gene calls are TRBV19 and TRBJ2-7; the match to TRBD1 covers 8 bases. The V and J ends lost 5 bases and 3 bases, in that order; junction bases with no gene match: 6. CDR1 and CDR2 (germline): LNHDA, SQIVND (reference sequence). This CDR3 has 14 residues. The CDR3 DNA sequence: TGTGCCAGTAGTTTCGGGACAGGTGGCTACGAGCAGTACTTC. Encoded protein: CASSFGTGGYEQYF.

V gene TRBV15 combines with J gene TRBJ2-3; 8 bases line up with TRBD2. Trimming cost V 2 bases and J 1 base; bases outside gene matches: 8. The germline gives CDR1 LNHNV, CDR2 YYDKDF (reference sequence). This CDR3 is built from 17 residues. The CDR3 nucleotides read TGTGCCACCAGCAGATCGGGGACTAGACTTGGCACAGATACGCAGTATTTT. Protein: CATSRSGTRLGTDTQYF.

J is TRBJ1-2 and V is TRBV4-3; D ambiguous. The CDR3 totals 14 residues. Germline V gives CDR1 LGHNA, CDR2 YSLEER. The V end lost 4 bases, the J end lost 4 bases, and 13 bases lay between the germline ends. The CDR3 reads CASSRSPVSYGYTF. The DNA for the CDR3 is TGCGCCAGCAGCCGTTCGCCGGTATCCTATGGCTACACCTTC.

In its sample, this clone was seen once. The J gene is TRBJ2-7, the V gene TRBV7-2, with 9 bases identical to TRBD1. CDR1 is SGHTA, CDR2 FQGNSA, per germline. The CDR3 consists of 14 residues. Unmatched junction bases numbered 2, after V lost 3 bases and J lost 2 bases. The CDR3, as DNA: TGTGCCAGCAGCTTTGGGACAGGGCCCTACGAGCAGTACTTC. This sequence encodes CASSFGTGPYEQYF.

This clone came up once. J is TRBJ2-1 and V is TRBV7-9; maybe TRBD2 (5 bases). The CDR3 runs 15 residues. The germline V gene encodes CDR1 SEHNR and CDR2 FQNEAQ (reference sequence). Trimming took off 1 base at V and 8 bases at J, with 15 bases between the two ends. The DNA for the CDR3 is TGTGCCAGCAGCTTAGGGCGGGCCCGAGTCGATGAGCAGTTCTTC. It translates to CASSLGRARVDEQFF.

This clone appeared once. The chain recombines TRBV18 with TRBJ1-5, with 7 bases fitting TRBD1. Per the germline V gene, CDR1 is KGHSH and CDR2 is LQKENI. V trimming: 10 bases; J trimming: 2 bases; junction bases outside the gene matches: 8. There are 14 residues in the CDR3. The CDR3 region is CATVGGDGNQPQHF. In DNA, the CDR3 is TGTGCCACGGTAGGGGGCGACGGCAATCAGCCCCAGCATTTT.

CDR3 in DNA: TGTGCCAGCAGCCTGCGGGGGGGCTGGACAGATACGCAGTATTTT. Translation gives CASSLRGGWTDTQYF. The V gene is TRBV27, the J gene TRBJ2-3, with 9 bases lining up with TRBD2. CDR3 length equals 15 residues. With V trimmed by 6 bases and J by 3 bases, 7 bases remained unmatched. Per the germline V gene, CDR1 is MNHEY and CDR2 is SMNVEV (reference sequence).

The sample holds one count of this clone. The rearrangement links TRBV7-7 to TRBJ2-5; D unclear. The CDR3 extends over 14 amino acids. Per the germline V gene, CDR1 is SSHAT and CDR2 is FNYEAQ (reference sequence). Trimming pared 2 bases from V and 0 bases from J, leaving 7 bases between. CDR3 residues: CASSLSQYQETQYF. DNA of the CDR3: TGTGCCAGCAGCTTAAGTCAGTACCAAGAGACCCAGTACTTC.

The chain joins TRBV10-3 to TRBJ2-1; possible D gene TRBD2, 7 bases. CDR3 length: 14 residues. CDR1 is ENHRY, CDR2 SYGVKD, per germline. V lost 3 bases, J lost 9 bases, and 15 bases lay in between. The CDR3 coding sequence is TGTGCCATCAGTGACACCGGGGGGCCTGTTGAGCAGTTCTTC. As protein: CAISDTGGPVEQFF.

The chain joins TRBV29-1 to TRBJ2-7, with 13 positions matching TRBD2. This CDR3 has 17 residues. The germline V gene encodes CDR1 SQVTM and CDR2 ANQGSEA. The V gene end was trimmed by 6 bases and the J gene end by 2 bases; junction bases not matched to a gene: 13. In nucleotides, the CDR3 is TGCAGCGTAGTAGGGACTAGCGGGACAACGAATCCCTACGAGCAGTACTTC. The encoded protein is CSVVGTSGTTNPYEQYF.

The rearrangement links TRBV19 to TRBJ1-1; TRBD1 matches 7 bases. V was pared by 5 bases and J by 1 base, with 4 bases of the junction left unmatched. The CDR3 is 14 amino acids. Germline V gene data show CDR1 as LNHDA and CDR2 as SQIVND (reference sequence). In DNA form, the CDR3 reads TGTGCCAGTAGTCTGGGACAGCCGAACACTGAAGCTTTCTTT. Its translation is CASSLGQPNTEAFF.

This clone was detected a few times. This rearrangement joins TRBV5-1 to TRBJ2-5, with D possibly being TRBD2 (6 bases). V gave up 2 bases and J gave up 5 bases, with 16 bases separating them. Germline V CDR1 and CDR2: SGHRS, YFSETQ. This CDR3 comprises 15 residues. The CDR3 region has the DNA TGCGCCAGCAGCTTAATGGAGGGAAGAAGGGAGACCCAGTACTTC. This gives the protein CASSLMEGRRETQYF.

The chain links TRBV5-1 to TRBJ2-3, with 9 bases matching TRBD1. Germline values: CDR1 SGHRS, CDR2 YFSETQ. The length of the CDR3 is 15 residues. Losses at the gene ends were 4 bases for V and 3 bases for J; bases not matched to a gene: 6. The CDR3 region is CASSKGDRETDTQYF. CDR3 DNA sequence: TGCGCCAGCAGCAAGGGGGACAGGGAGACAGATACGCAGTATTTT.

V is TRBV11-2 and J is TRBJ2-1; the D is unclear. The CDR3 loop spans 11 amino acids. The V gene lost 5 bases and the J gene lost 10 bases, with 9 bases spanning the gap. CDR1 and CDR2 (germline): SGHAT, FQNNGV. The CDR3 region is CASSLMREQFF. The CDR3 DNA reads TGTGCCAGCAGCCTAATGCGGGAGCAGTTCTTC.

The genes are TRBV2 and TRBJ2-5; D is perhaps TRBD2 (7 bases). Germline CDR1 SNHLY, CDR2 FYNNEI. Between the trimmed V and J ends, which lost 5 bases and 5 bases, there was a span of 21 bases. This CDR3 is built from 16 residues. CDR3 nucleotide sequence: TGTGCCAGCAGTTCATATCGGACTAGAGGGGGGGAGACCCAGTACTTC. It is translated as CASSSYRTRGGETQYF.

This chain joins TRBV2 and TRBJ2-2; 10 bases match TRBD1. The CDR3 length is 14 residues. The V segment lost 6 bases and the J segment 5 bases; nucleotides outside the gene matches: 3. The germline V gene has CDR1 SNHLY and CDR2 FYNNEI. DNA for the CDR3: TGTGCCAGCAGCGGGACAGGGGAAACCGGGGAGCTGTTTTTT. It yields the protein CASSGTGETGELFF. The variable domain in full, completed from reference TRBV2 and TRBJ2-2, reads EPEVTQTPSHQVTQMGQEVILRCVPISNHLYFYWYRQILGQKVEFLVSFYNNEISEKSEIFDDQFSVERPDGSNFTLKIRSTKLEDSAMYFCASSGTGETGELFFGEGSRLTVL.